This TCR beta chain was found in a study of CD8+CD57+ T cells in acquired aplastic anemia. Study-wide findings and caveats: It was found that some 31 CD8+ CDR3 sequences were shared between patients and controls. Patients' CD8+CD57+ cells proved less diverse than their total CD4+ and CD8+ pools, researchers found.

With respect to this clonotype: Its antigen is unknown.

Genomic DNA provided the template from which TCR beta VDJ and CDR3 profiles were obtained. TCRdb fed the reads into MiXCR, producing one record per CDR3 protein. The sample has 15,000 to 20,000 distinct CDR3 sequences, over 35% seen once. The CDR3 is made up of 13 amino acids. CDR1 is SGHTA and CDR2 is FQGNSA in the germline V gene. The V and J ends lost 4 bases and 4 bases respectively, with 8 bases between them. The authors sequenced patients whose flow cytometry had shown CD8+CD57+ cell expansion. Sequencing of CD8+CD57+ effector memory cells was also done for 2 of 12 patients. Every patient presented with severe acquired aplastic anemia.

The V call is TRBV7-2, the J call TRBJ1-5; the D is unclear. The sequenced sample consisted of CD8+CD57+ T cells sorted from PBMCs. The subset is: bead-enriched CD8+CD57+ effector memory T cells from SAA patients. The receptor's source is a human donor with aplastic anemia. Here the CDR3 reads CASSSWENQPQHF. CDR3 sequence (DNA): TGTGCCAGCAGCTCGTGGGAGAATCAGCCCCAGCATTTT.